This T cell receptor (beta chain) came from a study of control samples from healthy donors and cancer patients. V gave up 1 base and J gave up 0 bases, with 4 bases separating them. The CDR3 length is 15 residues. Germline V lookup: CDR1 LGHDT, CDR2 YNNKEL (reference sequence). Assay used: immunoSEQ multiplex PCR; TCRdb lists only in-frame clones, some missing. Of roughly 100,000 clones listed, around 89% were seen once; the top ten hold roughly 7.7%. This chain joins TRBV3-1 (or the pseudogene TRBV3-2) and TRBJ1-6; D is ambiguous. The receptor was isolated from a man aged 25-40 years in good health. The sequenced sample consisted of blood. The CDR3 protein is CASSQAGSYNSPLHF. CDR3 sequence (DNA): TGTGCCAGCAGCCAAGCGGGCTCCTATAATTCACCCCTCCACTTT.